This TCR beta chain originates from a study of blood T cell repertoires in COVID-19. Germline CDR1 and CDR2: LNHDA and SQIVND (reference sequence). Trimming took off 6 bases at V and 6 bases at J, with 14 bases between the two ends. The CDR3 consists of 14 residues. Original processing notes: Reference gene primer amplification yielded estimated nucleated cell counts. TCRdb's table, derived via immunoSEQ multiplex PCR, lists solely in-frame clones and lacks some. The DNA gave D and trimming, while V, J and clone size come from that table. The repertoire consists of under 500,000 clones, with roughly nine tenths occurring once and the leading ten covering 0.95% to 1.2%. Participants had their cohort set by participant-reported clinical history. Each recovered donor of Cohort 3 presented with two negative PCRs, clearance, or symptom resolution.

The chain carries TRBV19 and TRBJ2-2; TRBD2 is a possible D gene (6 bases). The sample taken for sequencing was PBMCs or T cells enriched from blood (not recorded which). The origin of this receptor is a man aged 25 to 45 who had recovered from COVID-19. In nucleotides, the CDR3 is TGTGCCAGTAGCAGACTAGTAAGGGCCGGGGAGCTGTTTTTT. Amino acids: CASSRLVRAGELFF.